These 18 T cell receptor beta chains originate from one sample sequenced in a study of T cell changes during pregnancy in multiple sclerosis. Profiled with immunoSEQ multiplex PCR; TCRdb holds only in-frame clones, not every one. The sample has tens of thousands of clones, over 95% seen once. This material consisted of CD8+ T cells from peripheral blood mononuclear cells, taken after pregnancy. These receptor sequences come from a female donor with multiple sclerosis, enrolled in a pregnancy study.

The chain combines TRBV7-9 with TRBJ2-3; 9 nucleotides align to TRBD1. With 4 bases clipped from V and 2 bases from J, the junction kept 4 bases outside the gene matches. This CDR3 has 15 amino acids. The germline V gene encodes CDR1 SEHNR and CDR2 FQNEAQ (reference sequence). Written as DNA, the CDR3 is TGTGCCAGCAGCTCCCGGGACAGGGACACAGATACGCAGTATTTT. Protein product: CASSSRDRDTDTQYF.

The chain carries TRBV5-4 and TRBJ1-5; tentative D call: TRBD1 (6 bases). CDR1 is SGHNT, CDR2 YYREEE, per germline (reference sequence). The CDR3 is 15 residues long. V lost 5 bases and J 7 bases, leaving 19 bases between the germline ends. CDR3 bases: TGTGCCAGCAGGGAGTTGTTCAGGGGAGGGCAGCCCCAGCATTTT. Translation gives CASRELFRGGQPQHF.

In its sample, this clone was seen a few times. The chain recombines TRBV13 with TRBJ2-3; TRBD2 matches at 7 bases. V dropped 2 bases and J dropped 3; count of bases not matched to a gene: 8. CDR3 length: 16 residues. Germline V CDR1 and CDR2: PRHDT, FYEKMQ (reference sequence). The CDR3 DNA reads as TGTGCCAGCAGCTTAAGTGGGAGGGCCCGGACAGATACGCAGTATTTT. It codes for CASSLSGRARTDTQYF.

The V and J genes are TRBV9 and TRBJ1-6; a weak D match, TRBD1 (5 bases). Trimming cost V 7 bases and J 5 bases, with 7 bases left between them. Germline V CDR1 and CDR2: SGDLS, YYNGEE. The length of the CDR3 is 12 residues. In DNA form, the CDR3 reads TGTGCCAGCCAGGGCAATAATTCACCCCTCCACTTT. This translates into CASQGNNSPLHF.

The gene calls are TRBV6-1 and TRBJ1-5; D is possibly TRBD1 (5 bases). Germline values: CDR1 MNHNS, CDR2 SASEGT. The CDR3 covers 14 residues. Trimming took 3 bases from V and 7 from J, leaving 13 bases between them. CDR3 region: CASSDVQGDQPQHF. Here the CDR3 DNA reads TGTGCCAGCAGTGACGTGCAGGGCGACCAGCCCCAGCATTTT.

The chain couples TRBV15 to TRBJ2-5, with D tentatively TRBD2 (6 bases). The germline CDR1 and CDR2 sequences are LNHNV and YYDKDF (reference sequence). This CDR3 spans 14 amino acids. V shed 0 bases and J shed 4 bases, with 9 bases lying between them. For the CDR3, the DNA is TGTGCCACCAGCAGAGACAATAGCGGAGAGACCCAGTACTTC. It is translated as CATSRDNSGETQYF.

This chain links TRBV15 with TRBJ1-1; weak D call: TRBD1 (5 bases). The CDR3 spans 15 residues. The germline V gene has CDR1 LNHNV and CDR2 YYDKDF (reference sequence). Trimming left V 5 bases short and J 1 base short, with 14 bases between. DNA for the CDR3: TGTGCCACCAGCGTGAGCAGGGTTGCGAACACTGAAGCTTTCTTT. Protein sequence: CATSVSRVANTEAFF.

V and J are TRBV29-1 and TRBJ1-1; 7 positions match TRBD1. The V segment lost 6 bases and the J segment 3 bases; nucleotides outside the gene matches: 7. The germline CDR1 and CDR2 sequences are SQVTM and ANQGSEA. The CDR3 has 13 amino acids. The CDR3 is CSVAPGQYTEAFF. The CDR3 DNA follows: TGCAGCGTAGCCCCGGGACAGTACACTGAAGCTTTCTTT.

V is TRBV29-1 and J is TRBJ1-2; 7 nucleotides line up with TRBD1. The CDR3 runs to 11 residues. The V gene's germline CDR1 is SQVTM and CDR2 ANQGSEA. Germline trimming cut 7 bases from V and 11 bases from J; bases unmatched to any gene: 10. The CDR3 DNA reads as TGCAGCGCTCTCCGTGACAGGGAGTACACCTTC. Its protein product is CSALRDREYTF.

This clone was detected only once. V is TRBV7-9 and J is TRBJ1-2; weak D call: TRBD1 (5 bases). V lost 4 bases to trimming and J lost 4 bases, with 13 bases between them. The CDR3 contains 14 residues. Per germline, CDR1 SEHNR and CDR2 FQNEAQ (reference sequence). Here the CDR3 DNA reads TGTGCCAGCAGCTCAGACAGAACTCTCTATGGCTACACCTTC. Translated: CASSSDRTLYGYTF.

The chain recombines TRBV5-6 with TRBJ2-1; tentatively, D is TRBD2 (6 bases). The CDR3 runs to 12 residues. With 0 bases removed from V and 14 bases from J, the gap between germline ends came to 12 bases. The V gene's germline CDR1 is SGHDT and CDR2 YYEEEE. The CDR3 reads CASSLDGTSEFF. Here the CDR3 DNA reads TGTGCCAGCAGCTTGGACGGGACTTCGGAGTTCTTC.

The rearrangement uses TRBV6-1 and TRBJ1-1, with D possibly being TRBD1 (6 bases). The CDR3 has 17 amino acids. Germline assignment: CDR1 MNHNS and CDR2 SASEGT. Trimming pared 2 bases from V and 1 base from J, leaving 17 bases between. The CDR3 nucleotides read TGTGCCAGCAGTGAAAAAAATAGGGGGGGCCCGAACACTGAAGCTTTCTTT. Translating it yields CASSEKNRGGPNTEAFF.

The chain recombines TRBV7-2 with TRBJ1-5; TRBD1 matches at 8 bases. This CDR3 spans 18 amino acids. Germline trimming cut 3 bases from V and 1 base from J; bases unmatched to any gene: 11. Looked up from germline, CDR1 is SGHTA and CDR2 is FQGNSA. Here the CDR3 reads CASSLDRVRNMSNQPQHF. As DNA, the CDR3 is TGTGCCAGCAGCTTGGACAGGGTACGAAATATGAGCAATCAGCCCCAGCATTTT.

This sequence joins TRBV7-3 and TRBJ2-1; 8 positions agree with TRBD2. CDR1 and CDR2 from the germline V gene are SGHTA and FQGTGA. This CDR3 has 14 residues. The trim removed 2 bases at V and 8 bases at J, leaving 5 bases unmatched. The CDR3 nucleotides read TGTGCCAGCAGCTTAGGGACTAGTCAGGATGAGCAGTTCTTC. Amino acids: CASSLGTSQDEQFF. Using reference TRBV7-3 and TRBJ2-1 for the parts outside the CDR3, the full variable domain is GAGVSQTPSNKVTEKGKYVELRCDPISGHTALYWYRQSLGQGPEFLIYFQGTGAADDSGLPNDRFFAVRPEGSVSTLKIQRTERGDSAVYLCASSLGTSQDEQFFGPGTRLTVL.

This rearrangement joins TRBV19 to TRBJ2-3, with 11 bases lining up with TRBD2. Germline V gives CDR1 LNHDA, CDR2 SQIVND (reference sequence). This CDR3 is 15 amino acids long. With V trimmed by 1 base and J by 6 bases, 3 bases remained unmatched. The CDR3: CASSIVAGGGDTQYF. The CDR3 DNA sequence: TGTGCCAGTAGTATAGTAGCGGGAGGGGGCGATACGCAGTATTTT.

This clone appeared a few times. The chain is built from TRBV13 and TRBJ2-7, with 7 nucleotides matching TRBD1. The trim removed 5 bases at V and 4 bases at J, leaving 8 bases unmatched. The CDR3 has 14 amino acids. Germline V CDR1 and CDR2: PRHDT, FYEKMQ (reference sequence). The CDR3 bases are TGTGCCAGCAGCAGTCCGGGACAGACTTACGAGCAGTACTTC. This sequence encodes CASSSPGQTYEQYF.

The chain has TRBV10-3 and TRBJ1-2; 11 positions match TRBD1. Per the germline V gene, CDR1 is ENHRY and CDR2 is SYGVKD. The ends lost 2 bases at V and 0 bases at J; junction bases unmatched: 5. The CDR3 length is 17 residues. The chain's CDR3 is CAISELDRGRSNYGYTF. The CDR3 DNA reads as TGTGCCATCAGTGAGCTGGACAGGGGGCGGTCTAACTATGGCTACACCTTC.

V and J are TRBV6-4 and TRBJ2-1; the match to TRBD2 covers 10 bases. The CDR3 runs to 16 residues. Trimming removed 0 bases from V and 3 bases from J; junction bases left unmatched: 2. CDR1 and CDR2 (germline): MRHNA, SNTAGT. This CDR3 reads CASSDSPSGGYNEQFF. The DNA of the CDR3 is TGTGCCAGCAGTGACTCGCCTAGCGGGGGCTACAATGAGCAGTTCTTC.